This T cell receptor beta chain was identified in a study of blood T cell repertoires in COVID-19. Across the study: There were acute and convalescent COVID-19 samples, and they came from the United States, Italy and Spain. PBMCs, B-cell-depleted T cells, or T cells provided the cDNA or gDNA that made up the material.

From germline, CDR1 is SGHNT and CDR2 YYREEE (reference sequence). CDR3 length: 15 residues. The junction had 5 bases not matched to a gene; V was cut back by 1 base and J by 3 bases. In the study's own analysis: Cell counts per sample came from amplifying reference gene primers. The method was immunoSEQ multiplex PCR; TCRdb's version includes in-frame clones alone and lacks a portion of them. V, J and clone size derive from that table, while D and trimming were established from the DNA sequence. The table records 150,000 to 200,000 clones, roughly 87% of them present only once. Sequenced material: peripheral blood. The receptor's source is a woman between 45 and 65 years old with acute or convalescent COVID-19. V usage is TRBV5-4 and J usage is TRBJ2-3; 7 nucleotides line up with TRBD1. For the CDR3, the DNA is TGTGCCAGCAGCTTGTCGGGACAGACGACAGATACGCAGTATTTT. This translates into CASSLSGQTTDTQYF. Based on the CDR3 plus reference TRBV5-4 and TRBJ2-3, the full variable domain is ETGVTQSPTHLIKTRGQQVTLRCSSQSGHNTVSWYQQALGQGPQFIFQYYREEENGRGNFPPRFSGLQFPNYSSELNVNALELDDSALYLCASSLSGQTTDTQYFGPGTRLTVL.